The sequence of this T cell receptor (beta chain) was determined in a study of blood T cell repertoires in COVID-19 (dated by TCRdb to about 2020). For the wider study: The collaborator samples originated in the United States, Italy and Spain and spanned the acute and convalescent phases of COVID-19. Where available, HLA class I and class II types were taken from metadata supplied by the sample provider and were not determined by assay-based typing. The prospective study material was composed of cDNA or gDNA derived from T cells, B-cell-depleted T cells, or PBMCs. The samples were drawn from two sources: the first 160 participants of the ongoing ImmuneRACE study, and about 1,300 subjects contributed by 6 global collaborators. A freely available public database, intended as a resource for researchers studying the immune response to SARS-CoV-2, is where the repertoires were released. The dataset comprised deeply sampled blood TCRbeta repertoires from subjects exposed to, actively infected with, or recovered from COVID-19. Sample metadata almost always included a de-identified subject ID, COVID-19 status, age in years and sex. Overall study results and their limits: Clinical and demographic metadata were provided uncurated, with the amount varying by source and participant.

A word on this clone: It has no known antigen specificity. Per-nucleotide qualities are absent, and no much larger clonotype sits a single base away.

The V and J ends are trimmed by 11 bases and 0 bases, leaving 16 bases between them. CDR1 and CDR2 were assigned from the germline V gene as MNHEY and SVGAGI. The CDR3 measures 14 amino acids from cysteine to phenylalanine. The retained sequence is limited to the CDR3, 42 bases, with the frame set at the first base. Enrolling through a virtual design, the prospective study's participants ranged in age from about 18 to 89 years and lived across 24 United States geographic areas. In the prospective study, cohorts were assigned on the basis of participant-reported clinical history obtained from a screening survey and a study questionnaire. Each participant in the prospective study had whole blood, serum and a nasopharyngeal or oropharyngeal swab collected by mobile phlebotomists. Additional blood draws and questionnaires over an approximately 2-month period could optionally be provided by prospective study participants. Prospective study blood samples were shipped either frozen or at room temperature before DNA extraction.

TCRbeta CDR3 regions were amplified from genomic DNA by means of the immunoSEQ Assay, a bias-controlled multiplex PCR. The paper's data handling went like this. Nucleated cell counts per sample were estimated from amplification of reference gene primers within the assay. Sequence reads were collapsed and filtered to measure the absolute abundance of every unique TCRbeta CDR3 rearrangement. For each sample, productive Simpson clonality was calculated by taking the square root of Simpson's diversity index across productive rearrangements. What TCRdb holds here is the immuneACCESS table cut down to in-frame rearrangements. Part of the clones is not present; checked against another copy, under half of the missing clones reflect an unresolved V gene, and the others are unexplained. V and J calls and clone size are as listed in that table; D and trimming were resolved from the DNA. This sample is represented by some 260,000 clones; about 86% of them were singletons. Approximately 4.3% of the sample is taken by the ten largest.

The chain is made from TRBV6-5 and TRBJ1-1, and possibly TRBD1, on 6 matching bases. Sequencing was carried out using PBMCs or T cells enriched from blood (not recorded which). The clonotype comes from a man aged 25 to 45 with acute COVID-19. The CDR3 protein sequence reads: CAVPPGQLNTEAFF. The nucleotides read TGTGCCGTACCCCCTGGACAGCTGAACACTGAAGCTTTCTTT.